The sequence of this T cell receptor beta chain was determined in a study of CD8 T cells in ankylosing spondylitis. TCRdb reprocessed the 5' RACE reads with MiXCR, giving one entry per CDR3 protein. The sample lists 700,000 to 1,000,000 distinct CDR3 sequences; about 12% were seen once. The table lists this clonotype with a few counts. What it recognizes is unknown. V was pared by 3 bases and J by 0 bases, with 5 bases of the junction left unmatched. The germline V gene has CDR1 KGHSH and CDR2 LQKENI. The CDR3 covers 17 residues. Study-level points and caveats: There was a TCR beta motif, made of eight highly homologous variants, that appeared characteristic of ankylosing spondylitis blood.

The J gene is TRBJ2-6, the V gene TRBV18; TRBD1 matches at 7 bases. Material for sequencing was blood, either unsorted or a sorted T cell fraction (not recorded which). The clonotype comes from a male donor with ankylosing spondylitis. Written as DNA, the CDR3 is TGTGCCAGCTCACCCTGGGACAGCCCCTCTGGGGCCAACGTCCTGACTTTC. Translating it yields CASSPWDSPSGANVLTF.